Presented here are 27 T cell receptor beta chains from one specimen sequenced in a study of blood T cell repertoires in COVID-19 (dated by TCRdb to between 2020 and 2021). The library was generated by the immunoSEQ multiplex PCR assay. TCRdb took this table from immuneACCESS and kept in-frame rearrangements with V and J called. Such tables lack part of the clones; where checked against another copy, unresolved V genes explain under half of the gap, and the rest is unexplained. This sample comprises 200,000 to 250,000 clones, about four fifths of them detected only once. Of the sample, about 2.3% falls within the top ten clones. Sequenced sample: peripheral blood. The receptors stem from a woman aged 60 to 75 with acute or convalescent COVID-19.

J is TRBJ1-2 and V is TRBV7-9, with 10 nucleotides matching TRBD1. This CDR3 is built from 16 residues. V was pared by 4 bases and J by 8 bases, with 13 bases of the junction left unmatched. CDR1 and CDR2 from the germline V gene are SEHNR and FQNEAQ (reference sequence). CDR3 sequence reads: CASSSLRGTGVAGYTF. CDR3 in DNA: TGTGCCAGCAGCTCTCTTAGGGGGACAGGGGTAGCGGGCTACACCTTC.

CDR3 amino acids: CASSRDSYGYTF. In nucleotides, the CDR3 is TGTGCCAGCAGCCGGGACAGCTATGGCTACACCTTC. The chain uses TRBV28 and TRBJ1-2; 7 bases match TRBD1. The CDR3 covers 12 residues. The V segment lost 6 bases and the J segment 4 bases; nucleotides outside the gene matches: 2. Germline assignment: CDR1 MDHEN and CDR2 SYDVKM.

This chain connects TRBV4-2 to TRBJ1-1, with D unresolved. Trimming pared 1 base from V and 1 base from J, leaving 13 bases between. Germline assignment: CDR1 LGHNA and CDR2 YNFKEQ. The length of the CDR3 is 16 residues. The chain's CDR3 is CASSQAPGRKNTEAFF. In DNA form, the CDR3 reads TGTGCCAGCAGCCAAGCCCCCGGCAGGAAGAACACTGAAGCTTTCTTT.

The rearrangement links TRBV4-3 to TRBJ1-2, with D possibly matching TRBD1 (5 bases). Germline values: CDR1 LGHNA, CDR2 YSLEER. The CDR3 totals 15 residues. V was shortened by 0 bases and J by 4 bases, with 12 bases between the two germline ends. The CDR3 DNA reads TGCGCCAGCAGCCAAGAGATCGGGGGAGGCTATGGCTACACCTTC. It codes for CASSQEIGGGYGYTF.

V gene TRBV5-5 combines with J gene TRBJ1-2; possibly TRBD1 for D (6 bases). CDR1 is SGHKS and CDR2 is YYEKEE in the germline V gene (reference sequence). There are 15 residues in the CDR3. V shed 0 bases and J shed 4 bases, with 13 bases lying between them. The chain's CDR3 is CASSLDRDKVYGYTF. The CDR3 DNA reads TGTGCCAGCAGCTTGGACCGGGACAAGGTCTATGGCTACACCTTC.

The chain joins TRBV7-2 to TRBJ2-5, with TRBD2 matching over 7 bases. Losses at the gene ends were 7 bases for V and 5 bases for J; bases not matched to a gene: 10. Looked up from germline, CDR1 is SGHTA and CDR2 is FQGNSA. This CDR3 is 14 amino acids long. CDR3 residues: CASTRGVGVETQYF. CDR3 sequence (DNA): TGTGCCAGCACCCGGGGGGTAGGGGTGGAGACCCAGTACTTC.

The genes are TRBV4-2 and TRBJ2-3; D call uncertain. This CDR3 is 18 amino acids long. Germline V gene sequence: CDR1 LGHNA, CDR2 YNFKEQ. V lost 0 bases and J 0 bases, leaving 16 bases between the germline ends. CDR3 nucleotide sequence: TGTGCCAGCAGCCAAGATCCGCCCGAGTATTTGAGCACAGATACGCAGTATTTT. This translates into CASSQDPPEYLSTDTQYF.

The rearrangement links TRBV3-1 (or the pseudogene TRBV3-2) to TRBJ2-7; 7 bases agree with TRBD2. CDR1 is LGHDT and CDR2 is YNNKEL in the germline V gene (reference sequence). J lost 1 base, V lost 4 bases, and 4 bases had no gene match. This CDR3 spans 14 amino acids. The DNA of the CDR3 is TGTGCCAGCAGCCGCATGGGGGGGTCCTACGAGCAGTACTTC. It codes for CASSRMGGSYEQYF.

The chain is built from TRBV18 and TRBJ2-1; 12 nucleotides match TRBD2. This CDR3 contains 16 residues. V lost 3 bases and J lost 6; bases outside the gene matches: 6. CDR1 is KGHSH, CDR2 LQKENI, per germline. The CDR3: CASSPPGLAGLNEQFF. The CDR3 DNA reads TGTGCCAGCTCACCCCCGGGACTAGCGGGTCTCAATGAGCAGTTCTTC.

The V gene is TRBV19, the J gene TRBJ1-2; 8 bases agree with TRBD1. This CDR3 has 13 amino acids. Per the germline V gene, CDR1 is LNHDA and CDR2 is SQIVND (reference sequence). J was trimmed by 8 bases and V by 8 bases; bases with no gene match: 10. Here the CDR3 reads CASSKDRVDGYTF. CDR3 DNA: TGTGCCAGTTCAAAGGACAGGGTCGACGGCTACACCTTC.

The rearrangement uses TRBV15 and TRBJ2-3; 7 positions agree with TRBD2. The CDR3 spans 15 residues. The V and J ends lost 1 base and 3 bases, in that order; junction bases with no gene match: 4. The germline V gene has CDR1 LNHNV and CDR2 YYDKDF (reference sequence). The CDR3 region is CATSRVQGLTDTQYF. In nucleotides, the CDR3 is TGTGCCACCAGCAGAGTTCAGGGACTAACAGATACGCAGTATTTT.

The V call is TRBV24-1, the J call TRBJ2-3; tentative D call: TRBD2 (6 bases). This CDR3 has 17 amino acids. Between the trimmed V and J ends, which lost 4 bases and 4 bases, there was a span of 20 bases. Looked up from germline, CDR1 is KGHDR and CDR2 is SFDVKD. The CDR3 sequence: CATSETRDWGGADTQYF. Here the CDR3 DNA reads TGTGCCACCAGTGAAACCCGCGACTGGGGCGGGGCAGATACGCAGTATTTT.

V is TRBV2 and J is TRBJ1-3; no firm D call. Germline CDR1 reads SNHLY; CDR2 reads FYNNEI. The CDR3 contains 12 residues. Trimming took off 5 bases at V and 1 base at J, with 3 bases between the two ends. The CDR3: CASSRSGNTIYF. CDR3 nucleotides: TGTGCCAGCAGTCGTTCTGGAAACACCATATATTTT.

The V call is TRBV19, the J call TRBJ1-1; TRBD1 agrees at 7 bases. This CDR3 spans 15 amino acids. The trim removed 4 bases at V and 0 bases at J, leaving 5 bases unmatched. Germline-derived CDR1 and CDR2 are LNHDA and SQIVND (reference sequence). This chain's CDR3 is CASSTRQGLNTEAFF. The CDR3 nucleotides are TGTGCCAGTAGTACCCGACAGGGTTTGAACACTGAAGCTTTCTTT. The full variable domain, completed using reference TRBV19 and TRBJ1-1, is DGGITQSPKYLFRKEGQNVTLSCEQNLNHDAMYWYRQDPGQGLRLIYYSQIVNDFQKGDIAEGYSVSREKKESFPLTVTSAQKNPTAFYLCASSTRQGLNTEAFFGQGTRLTVV.

The chain combines TRBV5-4 with TRBJ1-2, with 9 bases lining up with TRBD1. Trimming removed 3 bases from V and 2 bases from J; junction bases left unmatched: 5. This CDR3 contains 15 residues. In germline, CDR1 is SGHNT, CDR2 YYREEE (reference sequence). The DNA of the CDR3 is TGTGCCAGCAGCTCTCGGGGACAGGGAAACTATGGCTACACCTTC. This translates into CASSSRGQGNYGYTF.

The chain recombines TRBV6-5 with TRBJ1-2, with D uncertain. V lost 11 bases and J lost 1, with 14 bases in between. The CDR3 extends over 13 amino acids. Germline CDR1 reads MNHEY; CDR2 reads SVGAGI. The CDR3, as DNA: TGTGCCTCCCAAGACACGAATAACTATGGCTACACCTTC. Translating gives CASQDTNNYGYTF.

This clone occurred once. The chain recombines TRBV7-9 with TRBJ1-2; D not resolved. The germline V and J ends were trimmed by 5 bases and 8 bases, with 15 bases remaining between them. The length of the CDR3 is 13 residues. Germline V gene lookup returns CDR1 SEHNR and CDR2 FQNEAQ (reference sequence). The CDR3, as DNA: TGTGCCAGCAGCCCCCATCAGGCGCAGGGCTACACCTTC. Encoded protein: CASSPHQAQGYTF.

The chain joins TRBV9 to TRBJ2-3; D not certain. The CDR3 is 12 amino acids. Trimming pared 1 base from V and 4 bases from J, leaving 4 bases between. Germline CDR1 is SGDLS and CDR2 is YYNGEE. The CDR3 region is CASSVPSDTQYF. The DNA for the CDR3 is TGTGCCAGCAGCGTACCCTCAGATACGCAGTATTTT.

The chain is built from TRBV28 and TRBJ1-3; the D gene is possibly TRBD1 (6 bases). Germline lookup yields CDR1 MDHEN and CDR2 SYDVKM. The V end lost 6 bases, the J end lost 4 bases, and 10 bases lay between the germline ends. This CDR3 comprises 13 residues. CDR3 residues: CASRQGRGNTIYF. The CDR3 DNA reads as TGTGCCAGCAGACAGGGTCGCGGAAACACCATATATTTT.

On this clone itself: Germline and junction disagree at one end, which may indicate a read error. The CDR3 spells CASSETGLGLEF. In DNA form, the CDR3 reads TGTGCCAGCAGCGAGACAGGTTTGGGGTTAGAATTT. The chain uses TRBV7-2 and TRBJ1-5; weak D call: TRBD1 (6 bases). CDR3 length equals 12 residues. In germline, CDR1 is SGHTA, CDR2 FQGNSA.

The J gene is TRBJ1-2, the V gene TRBV18; TRBD1 matches 8 bases. This CDR3 has 15 amino acids. Germline assignment: CDR1 KGHSH and CDR2 LQKENI. V was pared by 4 bases and J by 0 bases, with 4 bases of the junction left unmatched. The CDR3 reads CASSLGQGTNYGYTF. The CDR3 nucleotides read TGTGCCAGCTCACTCGGACAGGGTACTAACTATGGCTACACCTTC. The full variable domain, completed using reference TRBV18 and TRBJ1-2, is NAGVMQNPRHLVRRRGQEARLRCSPMKGHSHVYWYRQLPEEGLKFMVYLQKENIIDESGMPKERFSAEFPKEGPSILRIQQVVRGDSAAYFCASSLGQGTNYGYTFGSGTRLTVV.

This clone was counted between two and nine times. The CDR3 here is CASSVGGLSGNTIYF. CDR3 nucleotides: TGTGCCAGCAGCGTAGGGGGGCTCTCTGGAAACACCATATATTTT. The V gene is TRBV9, the J gene TRBJ1-3; weak D call: TRBD1 (6 bases). Germline V gene data show CDR1 as SGDLS and CDR2 as YYNGEE. This CDR3 is built from 15 residues. The V end lost 0 bases, the J end lost 0 bases, and 7 bases lay between the germline ends.

The V gene is TRBV12-5, the J gene TRBJ1-1, with 7 bases fitting TRBD1. Germline trimming cut 6 bases from V and 4 bases from J; bases unmatched to any gene: 5. CDR1 is LGHNT and CDR2 is FRNRAP in the germline V gene. The CDR3 covers 13 residues. The CDR3 loop reads CASGGTVGTEAFF. In nucleotides, the CDR3 is TGTGCTAGTGGGGGGACAGTAGGCACTGAAGCTTTCTTT. The whole variable domain, remainder taken from reference TRBV12-5 and TRBJ1-1, is DARVTQTPRHKVTEMGQEVTMRCQPILGHNTVFWYRQTMMQGLELLAYFRNRAPLDDSGMPKDRFSAEMPDATLATLKIQPSEPRDSAVYFCASGGTVGTEAFFGQGTRLTVV.

The gene calls are TRBV19 and TRBJ1-2, with a tentative D call TRBD1 (6 bases). Trimming cost V 0 bases and J 7 bases, with 12 bases left between them. There are 14 residues in the CDR3. CDR1 is LNHDA, CDR2 SQIVND, per germline (reference sequence). The CDR3 spells CASSIDRGARGYTF. The CDR3 DNA sequence: TGTGCCAGTAGTATAGATCGGGGGGCGCGTGGCTACACCTTC. The full variable domain, with the rest looked up from reference TRBV19 and TRBJ1-2, is DGGITQSPKYLFRKEGQNVTLSCEQNLNHDAMYWYRQDPGQGLRLIYYSQIVNDFQKGDIAEGYSVSREKKESFPLTVTSAQKNPTAFYLCASSIDRGARGYTFGSGTRLTVV.

V usage is TRBV6-5 and J usage is TRBJ1-1; D might be TRBD1 (5 bases). V lost 6 bases to trimming and J lost 1 base, with 15 bases between them. The germline gives CDR1 MNHEY, CDR2 SVGAGI. This CDR3 comprises 15 residues. The CDR3 nucleotides read TGTGCCAGCAGATCGGGGGTTCGGGGGAACACTGAAGCTTTCTTT. As protein: CASRSGVRGNTEAFF.

This clone was counted only a few times. The chain carries TRBV29-1 and TRBJ1-5; 8 bases are shared with TRBD1. With 7 bases clipped from V and 3 bases from J, the junction kept 8 bases outside the gene matches. The CDR3 runs to 14 residues. The germline V gene encodes CDR1 SQVTM and CDR2 ANQGSEA. CDR3 nucleotides: TGCAGCGCTTGGACAGGGATTTACAATCAGCCCCAGCATTTT. Protein product: CSAWTGIYNQPQHF.

This chain links TRBV10-3 with TRBJ1-2; D is uncertain. The germline V gene encodes CDR1 ENHRY and CDR2 SYGVKD. The CDR3 has 15 residues. Trimming stripped 6 bases from V and 8 bases from J, with 22 bases between. The CDR3 reads CAISDPVTASGGYTF. DNA for the CDR3: TGTGCCATCAGCGATCCTGTAACGGCCTCCGGGGGCTACACCTTC.